Listed below are T cell receptor beta chains from one sample, sequenced in a study of T cell changes during pregnancy in multiple sclerosis. Profiling relied on immunoSEQ multiplex PCR, and the TCRdb table lists in-frame clones only, not all of them. The table includes under 70,000 clones, 75% to 95% detected once. This specimen consisted of peripheral blood, obtained after pregnancy. Receptors originate from a female donor in good health, enrolled as a control in a pregnancy study. CDR3s include the opening cysteine and the closing phenylalanine or tryptophan. The D gene is left open where the match is weak. Size is stated for part of the rows, as once, few or many counts, or as a class when the clone is expanded.

D gene	V gene	clone size	J gene	CDR3 protein	CDR3 DNA
.	TRBV4-3	.	TRBJ2-1	CASSRNEGSGRHNEQFF	TGCGCCAGCAGCCGCAATGAGGGGTCAGGGAGGCACAATGAGCAGTTCTTC
TRBD1	TRBV9	.	TRBJ2-3	CASSTNPGQGSTDTQYF	TGTGCCAGCAGCACCAATCCGGGACAGGGGAGCACAGATACGCAGTATTTT
.	TRBV19	.	TRBJ1-1	CASTFPGKAEAFF	TGTGCCAGTACTTTCCCAGGGAAGGCTGAAGCTTTCTTT
TRBD2	TRBV7-2	.	TRBJ2-4	CASSLVASGGDIQYF	TGTGCCAGCAGCTTAGTAGCTAGCGGGGGGGACATTCAGTACTTC
.	TRBV10-3	.	TRBJ2-1	CAISVGTGFDEQFF	TGTGCCATCAGTGTGGGAACAGGGTTTGATGAGCAGTTCTTC
TRBD1	TRBV10-3	.	TRBJ1-1	CAISVGDSSRGTEAFF	TGTGCCATCAGTGTCGGGGACAGCTCGCGGGGAACTGAAGCTTTCTTT
TRBD2	TRBV5-6	.	TRBJ2-5	CASSLVGLAGLETQYF	TGTGCCAGCAGCTTGGTAGGACTAGCGGGGTTAGAGACCCAGTACTTC
.	TRBV19	.	TRBJ1-2	CASSIRVNYGYTF	TGTGCCAGTAGTATAAGAGTAAACTATGGCTACACCTTC
.	TRBV7-7	.	TRBJ2-7	CASSFRLAYEQYF	TGTGCTAGCAGCTTTCGGCTAGCCTACGAGCAGTACTTC
.	TRBV15	.	TRBJ2-1	CATRYGGAQQFF	TGTGCCACCAGATACGGGGGAGCTCAGCAGTTCTTC
TRBD2	TRBV6-5	once	TRBJ2-3	CASALLGTKGDTQYF	TGTGCCAGCGCCCTCTTGGGGACTAAAGGAGATACGCAGTATTTT
TRBD1	TRBV19	.	TRBJ1-2	CASSRQGAYEGYTF	TGTGCCAGTAGTCGACAGGGGGCCTACGAGGGCTACACCTTC
.	TRBV7-9	.	TRBJ2-3	CASSLMAGSGRGYF	TGTGCCAGCAGCTTAATGGCGGGGTCCGGCAGAGGGTATTTT
TRBD1	TRBV6-5	.	TRBJ1-6	CASTIGTGASPLHF	TGTGCCAGCACAATCGGGACAGGGGCTTCACCCCTCCACTTT
TRBD1	TRBV30	once	TRBJ1-5	CAWSAGDRINQPQHF	TGTGCCTGGAGCGCCGGGGACAGGATTAATCAGCCCCAGCATTTT
TRBD2	TRBV4-2	.	TRBJ2-1	CASSQDRRLAKIEQFF	TGTGCCAGCAGCCAAGATAGGCGACTAGCAAAGATCGAGCAGTTCTTC
.	TRBV28	.	TRBJ2-7	CASSLRYEQYF	TGTGCCAGCAGTTTACGGTACGAGCAGTACTTC
.	TRBV6-1	.	TRBJ2-7	CASAGRYEQYF	TGTGCCAGCGCGGGTCGCTACGAGCAGTACTTC
.	TRBV6-4	.	TRBJ2-3	CASSLQGGVPLDTQYF	TGTGCCAGCAGCCTGCAGGGCGGGGTGCCCCTAGATACGCAGTATTTT
.	TRBV30	.	TRBJ2-5	CAWGTQETQYF	TGTGCCTGGGGGACACAGGAGACCCAGTACTTC
.	TRBV4-3	.	TRBJ1-1	CASSQDRGWSSEAFF	TGCGCCAGCAGCCAAGATCGCGGGTGGTCGAGTGAAGCTTTCTTT
.	TRBV7-2	once	TRBJ1-1	CASSLDSLSQEAFF	TGTGCCAGCAGCTTGGACAGCTTGAGCCAAGAAGCTTTCTTT
.	TRBV14	.	TRBJ2-6	CASSQAQGYGANVLTF	TGTGCCAGCAGCCAAGCCCAGGGATATGGGGCCAACGTCCTGACTTTC
.	TRBV6-5	.	TRBJ1-1	CASSPGLGRTEAFF	TGTGCCAGCAGTCCAGGGTTGGGGCGTACTGAAGCTTTCTTT
TRBD2	TRBV27	.	TRBJ2-7	CASRPQGSRVGGSSYEQYF	TGTGCCAGCAGGCCCCAGGGCTCTAGGGTGGGGGGGTCATCTTACGAGCAGTACTTC
.	TRBV9	.	TRBJ1-4	CASSVGINEKLFF	TGTGCCAGCAGCGTAGGTATTAATGAAAAACTGTTTTTT
TRBD2	TRBV5-1	.	TRBJ2-1	CASSFGLAGQDYNEQFF	TGCGCCAGCAGCTTTGGACTAGCGGGGCAGGATTACAATGAGCAGTTCTTC
.	TRBV6-1	few	TRBJ2-4	CASSAFSGPNPLAKNIQYF	TGTGCCAGCAGTGCTTTTAGCGGACCGAACCCTTTAGCCAAAAACATTCAGTACTTC
.	TRBV10-3	.	TRBJ1-3	CAISDARGAPGNTIYF	TGTGCCATCAGCGACGCACGGGGGGCGCCTGGAAACACCATATATTTT
TRBD2	TRBV27	.	TRBJ2-3	CASSLLGLGTQYF	TGTGCCAGCAGTTTGTTGGGACTAGGCACGCAGTATTTT
TRBD1	TRBV5-1	few	TRBJ1-1	CASSLGQGNEAFF	TGCGCCAGCAGCTTGGGACAGGGGAACGAAGCTTTCTTT
.	TRBV6-5	.	TRBJ2-5	CASSYERIQETQYF	TGTGCCAGCAGTTACGAGCGGATCCAAGAGACCCAGTACTTC